Listed below are T cell receptor beta chains from one sample, sequenced in a study of T cells in Graves' hyperthyroidism and ophthalmopathy. TCRdb re-analysed the multiplex PCR reads in MiXCR, keeping a single row per CDR3 protein. The table lists around 350,000 distinct CDR3 sequences, 25% of them singletons. The sample comprised blood. These receptor sequences come from a man aged 50 or older with Graves' hyperthyroidism. The CDR3 runs from the conserved cysteine through the conserved F or W. A D gene is named only where the DNA matches it firmly. Rows may omit the clone size; those that give it use once, few, many or a size class.

size: many
V: TRBV2
J: TRBJ2-7
D: TRBD2
DNA: TGTGCCAGCAGTGAAGGAATAGCGGGAGAATACGAGCAGTACTTC
CDR3: CASSEGIAGEYEQYF

size: NA
V: TRBV6-2/TRBV6-3
J: TRBJ2-7
D: NA
DNA: TGTGCCAGCAGTTCCTCGCGGCTAGCCGGCGAGCAGTACTTC
CDR3: CASSSSRLAGEQYF

size: few
V: TRBV9
J: TRBJ2-7
D: NA
DNA: TGTGCCAGCAGCTTGCGTCCACGGGGGTACGAGCAGTACTTC
CDR3: CASSLRPRGYEQYF

size: NA
V: TRBV20-1
J: TRBJ2-4
D: NA
DNA: TGCAGTGCTAGAGGGGGGACGCAGGGTTATCCCAAAAACATTCAGTACTTC
CDR3: CSARGGTQGYPKNIQYF

size: few
V: TRBV20-1
J: TRBJ2-1
D: TRBD2
DNA: TGCAGTGTCAGAAGCGGGAGTGTAGACAATGAGCAGTTCTTC
CDR3: CSVRSGSVDNEQFF

size: many
V: TRBV7-9
J: TRBJ1-5
D: NA
DNA: TGTGCCAGCAGCGAGGGAGGGAATAGCAATCAGCCCCAGCATTTT
CDR3: CASSEGGNSNQPQHF

size: few
V: TRBV7-9
J: TRBJ2-3
D: TRBD2
DNA: TGTGCCAGCAGCGGAGGACTAGCGGGAGTATCGGATACGCAGTATTTT
CDR3: CASSGGLAGVSDTQYF

size: few
V: TRBV6-1
J: TRBJ2-7
D: TRBD1
DNA: TGTGCCAGCGGATTCGGGACAGGGGAGAACGAGCAGTACTTC
CDR3: CASGFGTGENEQYF

size: few
V: TRBV28
J: TRBJ1-5
D: NA
DNA: TGTGCCAGCAGCACTCCTCCGACGGGGCCCCTCAATCAGCCCCAGCATTTT
CDR3: CASSTPPTGPLNQPQHF

size: NA
V: TRBV20-1
J: TRBJ2-7
D: TRBD2
DNA: TGCAGTGCTAGAGCGGGACTAGCGGGCTACGAGCAGTACTTC
CDR3: CSARAGLAGYEQYF

size: NA
V: TRBV28
J: TRBJ1-6
D: TRBD1
DNA: TGTGCCAGCACACCGGGACAGTCACCCCTCCACTTT
CDR3: CASTPGQSPLHF

size: few
V: TRBV4-1
J: TRBJ2-5
D: NA
DNA: TGCGCCAGCAGCCAAGACGCCCACAGAGAGACCCAGTACTTC
CDR3: CASSQDAHRETQYF

size: many
V: TRBV3-1
J: TRBJ2-3
D: TRBD2
DNA: TGTGCCAGCAGCCGAAGCGGGAGCTCAGATACGCAGTATTTT
CDR3: CASSRSGSSDTQYF

size: many
V: TRBV20-1
J: TRBJ2-1
D: NA
DNA: TGCAGTGCTTCCCCGGCTCGACGCACCGACAATGAGCAGTTCTTC
CDR3: CSASPARRTDNEQFF

size: NA
V: TRBV19
J: TRBJ2-1
D: TRBD2
DNA: TGTGCCAGTAAACTAGCGGGAGTCTCCTACAATGAGCAGTTCTTC
CDR3: CASKLAGVSYNEQFF

size: many
V: TRBV27
J: TRBJ2-3
D: NA
DNA: TGTGCCAGCAGTTTACTGGGGGCCGGTACGCAGTATTTT
CDR3: CASSLLGAGTQYF

size: NA
V: TRBV20-1
J: TRBJ2-7
D: NA
DNA: TGCAGTGCTTGGGGAGGGGGCGCAGGGAGGGAGCAGTACTTC
CDR3: CSAWGGGAGREQYF

size: NA
V: TRBV6-1
J: TRBJ2-3
D: TRBD2
DNA: TGTGCCAGCAGTGAGTGGCTAGCGGGGAGCACAGATACGCAGTATTTT
CDR3: CASSEWLAGSTDTQYF

size: few
V: TRBV6-1
J: TRBJ1-2
D: NA
DNA: TGTGCCAGCAGTCTCGTCGGGATGGAACAGGGCTACACCTTC
CDR3: CASSLVGMEQGYTF

size: few
V: TRBV20-1
J: TRBJ2-2
D: TRBD2
DNA: TGCAGTGCTAGAGATCATAGACTAGCGGGTTCGAACACCGGGGAGCTGTTTTTT
CDR3: CSARDHRLAGSNTGELFF

size: NA
V: TRBV5-1
J: TRBJ2-5
D: TRBD2
DNA: TGCGCCAGCAGCTTGTACACCGGGACTAGGGAGACCCAGTACTTC
CDR3: CASSLYTGTRETQYF

size: NA
V: TRBV5-5
J: TRBJ1-4
D: NA
DNA: TGTGCCAGCAAACCGGGACATGTTAATGAAAAACTGTTTTTT
CDR3: CASKPGHVNEKLFF

size: few
V: TRBV29-1
J: TRBJ2-5
D: TRBD1
DNA: TGCAGCGTTGATGGCTCCGGGACAGGGCTCCGAGAGACCCAGTACTTC
CDR3: CSVDGSGTGLRETQYF

size: few
V: TRBV7-3
J: TRBJ2-2
D: NA
DNA: TGTGCCAGCAGCTCCTCGCCTTGGTCGTGGACCGGGGAGCTGTTTTTT
CDR3: CASSSSPWSWTGELFF

size: few
V: TRBV5-8
J: TRBJ2-1
D: NA
DNA: TGTGCCAGCAGCTTACGAAGTGGGGTCTACAATGAGCAGTTCTTC
CDR3: CASSLRSGVYNEQFF

size: many
V: TRBV24-1
J: TRBJ2-5
D: TRBD1
DNA: TGTGCCACCAGTGGCACCGGACAGGGAGAGACCCAGTACTTC
CDR3: CATSGTGQGETQYF

size: few
V: TRBV11-2
J: TRBJ1-4
D: NA
DNA: TGTGCCAGCAGCCCCCGGTGGCAGGGTGAAAAACTGTTTTTT
CDR3: CASSPRWQGEKLFF

size: NA
V: TRBV27
J: TRBJ2-3
D: TRBD1
DNA: TGTGCCAGCAGCCAGGGACAGACCCAAAGTACGCAGTATTTT
CDR3: CASSQGQTQSTQYF

size: many
V: TRBV7-9
J: TRBJ2-1
D: TRBD1
DNA: TGTGCCAGCAGCTTACAGGGGGCCAATGAGCAGTTCTTC
CDR3: CASSLQGANEQFF

size: many
V: TRBV6-2/TRBV6-3
J: TRBJ2-1
D: TRBD2
DNA: TGTGCCAGCAGTTACTTCGGACTAGCGGGTGACAACAATGAGCAGTTCTTC
CDR3: CASSYFGLAGDNNEQFF

size: many
V: TRBV6-2/TRBV6-3
J: TRBJ1-2
D: NA
DNA: TGTGCCAGCAGTTACTCGACCAGGCCCGGGTATGGCTACACCTTC
CDR3: CASSYSTRPGYGYTF

size: many
V: TRBV18
J: TRBJ2-1
D: NA
DNA: TGTGCCAGCTCACCACTTGGCGGCTCCTACAATGAGCAGTTCTTC
CDR3: CASSPLGGSYNEQFF

size: NA
V: TRBV10-3
J: TRBJ2-6
D: NA
DNA: TGTGCCATCATGGGTGCCAAGGGAAGTGGGGCCAACGTCCTGACTTTC
CDR3: CAIMGAKGSGANVLTF

size: NA
V: TRBV7-8
J: TRBJ1-1
D: TRBD1
DNA: TGTGCCAGCAGTTTGATATCAGGGGGCAAGGTGAACACTGAAGCTTTCTTT
CDR3: CASSLISGGKVNTEAFF

size: NA
V: TRBV4-2
J: TRBJ2-7
D: NA
DNA: TGTGCCAGCAGCCAAGGGGTGGGAACGGCCTACGAGCAGTACTTC
CDR3: CASSQGVGTAYEQYF

size: NA
V: TRBV19
J: TRBJ2-5
D: NA
DNA: TGTGCCAGTAGTATTGGGGGAAGATCCCAAGAGACCCAGTACTTC
CDR3: CASSIGGRSQETQYF

size: many
V: TRBV2
J: TRBJ2-7
D: TRBD2
DNA: TGTGCCAGCAGTGGTAGCGGGAGCCGAGTAGGGGAGCAGTACTTC
CDR3: CASSGSGSRVGEQYF

size: few
V: TRBV11-3
J: TRBJ2-2
D: NA
DNA: TGTGCCAGCAGCTCCCCCCGGCAATTCACCGGGGAGCTGTTTTTT
CDR3: CASSSPRQFTGELFF

size: NA
V: TRBV28
J: TRBJ2-4
D: NA
DNA: TGTGCCAGCGGAGAGGTCAAAAACATTCAGTACTTC
CDR3: CASGEVKNIQYF

size: NA
V: TRBV6-1
J: TRBJ2-7
D: NA
DNA: TGTGCCAGCAGCCCACCCGGGAGAGTTGCTTACGAGCAGTACTTC
CDR3: CASSPPGRVAYEQYF

size: few
V: TRBV18
J: TRBJ2-5
D: TRBD2
DNA: TGTGCCAGCTCACCACCGAGGGAGGGCCAAGAGACCCAGTACTTC
CDR3: CASSPPREGQETQYF

size: few
V: TRBV7-9
J: TRBJ2-2
D: NA
DNA: TGTGCCAGCAGCCTATCGTTGGGGAACACCGGGGAGCTGTTTTTT
CDR3: CASSLSLGNTGELFF

size: few
V: TRBV28
J: TRBJ2-7
D: TRBD1
DNA: TGTGCCAGCACTCCTAGCCGGGGACAGGGCCTCTCCTACGAGCAGTACTTC
CDR3: CASTPSRGQGLSYEQYF

size: many
V: TRBV28
J: TRBJ2-1
D: TRBD1
DNA: TGTGCCAGCAGGCCTTGGCAGGGGGTAAACAATGAGCAGTTCTTC
CDR3: CASRPWQGVNNEQFF

size: few
V: TRBV14
J: TRBJ2-7
D: NA
DNA: TGTGCCAGCAGCCAACTTGGATCAGGGGCGCTAGACGAGCAGTACTTC
CDR3: CASSQLGSGALDEQYF

size: NA
V: TRBV5-1
J: TRBJ1-1
D: TRBD1
DNA: TGCGCCAGCAGTTTAGAGACAGGGGGCACTGAAGCTTTCTTT
CDR3: CASSLETGGTEAFF

size: NA
V: TRBV6-5
J: TRBJ2-5
D: NA
DNA: TGTGCCAGCAGTTACGGGGGCCCAGAGACCCAGTACTTC
CDR3: CASSYGGPETQYF

size: few
V: TRBV28
J: TRBJ1-5
D: TRBD1
DNA: TGTGCCAGCAAACAGGGGAATAATCAGCCCCAGCATTTT
CDR3: CASKQGNNQPQHF

size: many
V: TRBV7-6
J: TRBJ2-1
D: NA
DNA: TGTGCCAGCAGCTTAGGAATCGGGGGGCAACTCTCCTACAATGAGCAGTTCTTC
CDR3: CASSLGIGGQLSYNEQFF

size: many
V: TRBV6-1
J: TRBJ2-5
D: NA
DNA: TGTGCCAGCAGAACTGGTCAAGGGGAGACCCAGTACTTC
CDR3: CASRTGQGETQYF

size: NA
V: TRBV19
J: TRBJ2-1
D: TRBD2
DNA: TGTGCCAGTAGTATGACTAGCGGGGTAACCTACAATGAGCAGTTCTTC
CDR3: CASSMTSGVTYNEQFF

size: many
V: TRBV5-1
J: TRBJ2-1
D: TRBD1
DNA: TGCGCCAGCAGTTTGACAGGGATAGGCTCCTACAATGAGCAGTTCTTC
CDR3: CASSLTGIGSYNEQFF

size: NA
V: TRBV6-5
J: TRBJ2-1
D: NA
DNA: TGTGCCAGCAGTTACTCGTTCTTTGAGCAGTTCTTC
CDR3: CASSYSFFEQFF

size: NA
V: TRBV5-8
J: TRBJ2-3
D: NA
DNA: TGTGCCAGCAGCTTGGTAGTTGCGGAGGATACGCAGTATTTT
CDR3: CASSLVVAEDTQYF

size: many
V: TRBV11-3
J: TRBJ2-5
D: NA
DNA: TGTGCCAGCAGCCTCCGGACAGCCCAAGAGACCCAGTACTTC
CDR3: CASSLRTAQETQYF

size: NA
V: TRBV29-1
J: TRBJ2-7
D: NA
DNA: TGCAGCGTTGAAGAAGGGGCCTCCTACGAGCAGTACTTC
CDR3: CSVEEGASYEQYF

size: NA
V: TRBV19
J: TRBJ2-7
D: NA
DNA: TGTGCCAGTAGTATATCAGGATATAGAGGCTACGAGCAGTACTTC
CDR3: CASSISGYRGYEQYF